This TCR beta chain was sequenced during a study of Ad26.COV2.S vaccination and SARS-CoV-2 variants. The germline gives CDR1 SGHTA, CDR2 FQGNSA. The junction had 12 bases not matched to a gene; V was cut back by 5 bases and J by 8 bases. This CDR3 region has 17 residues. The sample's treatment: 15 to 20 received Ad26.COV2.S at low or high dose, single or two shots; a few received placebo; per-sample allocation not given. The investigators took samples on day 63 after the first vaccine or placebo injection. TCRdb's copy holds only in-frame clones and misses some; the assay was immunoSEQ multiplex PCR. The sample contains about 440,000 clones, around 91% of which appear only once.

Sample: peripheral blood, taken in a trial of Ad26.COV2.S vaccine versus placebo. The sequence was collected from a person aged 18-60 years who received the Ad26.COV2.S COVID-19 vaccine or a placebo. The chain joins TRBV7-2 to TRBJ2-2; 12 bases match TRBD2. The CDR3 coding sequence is TGTGCCAGCAGCGTCGCAAGGACTAGCGGGATATGGGGGGAGCTGTTTTTT. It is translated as CASSVARTSGIWGELFF.